Presented here are 14 T cell receptor beta chains from one specimen sequenced in a study of blood T cell repertoires in COVID-19. Profiled with immunoSEQ multiplex PCR; TCRdb holds only in-frame clones, not every one. This table holds 200,000 to 300,000 clones, 87% found once. The sequenced sample consisted of peripheral blood. The source is a man younger than 30 with active or convalescent COVID-19.

The rearrangement uses TRBV5-6 and TRBJ1-6; 11 nucleotides align to TRBD1. CDR1 SGHDT and CDR2 YYEEEE come from the germline V gene. CDR3 length: 16 residues. The V segment lost 4 bases and the J segment 8 bases; nucleotides outside the gene matches: 8. This CDR3 is CASSPPPGQGDSPLHF. CDR3 DNA: TGTGCCAGCAGCCCCCCCCCGGGACAGGGGGATTCACCCCTCCACTTT.

The sample holds a few counts of this clone. V gene TRBV5-1 combines with J gene TRBJ1-5; perhaps TRBD1 as D (5 bases). The ends were cut back, 0 bases at V and 1 base at J, with 5 bases in the middle. The CDR3 covers 14 residues. Germline V gene sequence: CDR1 SGHRS, CDR2 YFSETQ. The CDR3 coding sequence is TGCGCCAGCAGCTTGGGACAGAGCAATCAGCCCCAGCATTTT. Residues: CASSLGQSNQPQHF. Looking up the rest from reference TRBV5-1 and TRBJ1-5 gives the full variable domain: KAGVTQTPRYLIKTRGQQVTLSCSPISGHRSVSWYQQTPGQGLQFLFEYFSETQRNKGNFPGRFSGRQFSNSRSEMNVSTLELGDSALYLCASSLGQSNQPQHFGDGTRLSIL.

As to this clone: Within the sample, other DNA sequences also encode this same CDR3. The rearrangement joins TRBV25-1 to TRBJ1-1; D is uncertain. Trimming left V 3 bases short and J 3 bases short, with 14 bases between. Germline CDR1 is MGHDK and CDR2 is SYGVNS. CDR3 length: 15 residues. The CDR3 bases are TGTGCCAGCAGTGACCCGGGAACGGGAGACACTGAAGCTTTCTTT. This codes for CASSDPGTGDTEAFF.

The gene calls are TRBV5-1 and TRBJ2-1; 13 bases match TRBD2. The ends lost 2 bases at V and 4 bases at J; junction bases unmatched: 6. The CDR3 is 17 residues long. CDR1 is SGHRS and CDR2 is YFSETQ in the germline V gene. CDR3 bases: TGCGCCAGCAGCTTAGGACTAGCGGGAGATTTTTACAATGAGCAGTTCTTC. It yields the protein CASSLGLAGDFYNEQFF.

The chain links TRBV7-8 to TRBJ1-6, with unresolved D. The CDR3 is 15 amino acids. CDR1 SGHVS and CDR2 FQNEAQ come from the germline V gene. V lost 2 bases to trimming and J lost 9 bases, with 14 bases between them. The CDR3 nucleotides are TGTGCCAGCAGCTTAAGGTGGGCGGAGGGTTCACCCCTCCACTTT. It yields the protein CASSLRWAEGSPLHF.

The chain has TRBV19 and TRBJ2-1; 8 nucleotides match TRBD2. The ends lost 5 bases at V and 6 bases at J; junction bases unmatched: 3. The CDR3 loop spans 13 amino acids. In germline, CDR1 is LNHDA, CDR2 SQIVND (reference sequence). CDR3 sequence reads: CASSWTSFNEQFF. CDR3 coding DNA: TGTGCCAGTAGTTGGACTAGCTTCAATGAGCAGTTCTTC.

The rearrangement joins TRBV30 to TRBJ1-1; 12 bases line up with TRBD1. Per the germline V gene, CDR1 is GTSNPN and CDR2 is SVGIG (reference sequence). The length of the CDR3 is 15 residues. V was pared by 4 bases and J by 4 bases, with 7 bases of the junction left unmatched. CDR3 in amino acids: CAWKGTGGFGTEAFF. DNA of the CDR3: TGTGCCTGGAAAGGGACAGGGGGCTTTGGCACTGAAGCTTTCTTT.

This chain uses TRBV27 with TRBJ2-2, with 15 bases matching TRBD2. J lost 3 bases, V lost 6 bases, and 8 bases had no gene match. CDR3 length: 18 residues. CDR1 is MNHEY and CDR2 is SMNVEV in the germline V gene (reference sequence). CDR3: CASRTGLAGGHDTGELFF. For the CDR3, the DNA is TGTGCCAGCAGGACGGGACTAGCGGGAGGTCATGACACCGGGGAGCTGTTTTTT.

The gene calls are TRBV9 and TRBJ1-3, with unresolved D. Trimming removed 3 bases at V and 2 bases at J, with 15 bases between. The CDR3 is made up of 16 amino acids. Germline CDR1 SGDLS, CDR2 YYNGEE. CDR3 DNA: TGTGCCAGCAGCGAATCGCGCATTGAAACTGGAAACACCATATATTTT. This sequence encodes CASSESRIETGNTIYF.

This clone has only one observation. J is TRBJ1-6 and V is TRBV14, with 7 bases matching TRBD1. CDR3 length: 15 residues. V gave up 1 base and J gave up 7 bases; unmatched junction bases: 4. The germline gives CDR1 SGHDN, CDR2 FVKESK. The DNA for the CDR3 is TGTGCCAGCAGCCAAGGTATACAGGGGAATTCACCCCTCCACTTT. Residues: CASSQGIQGNSPLHF.

There are a few counts of this clone. This CDR3 reads CAISESPGNDNYGYTF. The CDR3 coding sequence is TGTGCCATCAGTGAGTCGCCCGGGAATGACAACTATGGCTACACCTTC. The genes are TRBV10-3 and TRBJ1-2; D is uncertain. Between the trimmed V and J ends, which lost 0 bases and 2 bases, there was a span of 13 bases. The CDR3 length is 16 residues. Germline CDR1 ENHRY, CDR2 SYGVKD.

The chain has TRBV7-3 and TRBJ2-1; 8 bases agree with TRBD2. Per germline, CDR1 SGHTA and CDR2 FQGTGA. The CDR3 totals 19 residues. J gave up 5 bases and V 5 bases, and 20 bases lay outside the gene matches. The CDR3 loop reads CASSRRHPGGGASNNEQFF. CDR3 sequence (DNA): TGTGCCAGCAGCCGTCGACACCCGGGAGGGGGGGCCAGTAACAATGAGCAGTTCTTC.

V usage is TRBV5-6 and J usage is TRBJ1-4; unclear D gene. Trimming took 4 bases from V and 0 from J, leaving 19 bases between them. The V gene's germline CDR1 is SGHDT and CDR2 YYEEEE. The CDR3 is made up of 18 amino acids. CDR3: CASSAIEGRQATNEKLFF. The DNA for the CDR3 is TGTGCCAGCAGCGCCATTGAGGGCCGCCAAGCAACTAATGAAAAACTGTTTTTT.

The chain carries TRBV7-2 and TRBJ1-5; TRBD1 aligns across 8 bases. With 1 base clipped from V and 2 bases from J, the junction kept 4 bases outside the gene matches. The CDR3 contains 16 residues. CDR1 and CDR2 (germline): SGHTA, FQGNSA. CDR3 sequence: CASSLGGGQGNQPQHF. CDR3 bases: TGTGCCAGCAGCTTAGGTGGGGGACAGGGCAATCAGCCCCAGCATTTT.